Each of the 22 T cell receptor beta chains below was sequenced from the same sample in a study of blood T cell repertoires in COVID-19. Clones were sequenced by immunoSEQ multiplex PCR, and TCRdb holds only the in-frame ones, with some missing. The data hold 210,000 or so clones, with about four fifths observed a single time. The sequenced sample was PBMCs or T cells enriched from blood (not recorded which). These receptors were collected from a woman between 45 and 65 years old with acute COVID-19.

The chain employs TRBV24-1 and TRBJ2-2, with TRBD1 matching over 8 bases. V lost 8 bases to trimming and J lost 0 bases; unmatched junction nucleotides: 1. This CDR3 comprises 14 residues. Germline V gene sequence: CDR1 KGHDR, CDR2 SFDVKD. The CDR3 nucleotides read TGTGCCACCAAACAGGGGGCGAACACCGGGGAGCTGTTTTTT. Protein sequence: CATKQGANTGELFF.

V and J are TRBV18 and TRBJ1-1; D gene ambiguous. The germline V and J ends were trimmed by 3 bases and 1 base, with 6 bases remaining between them. Germline CDR1 and CDR2: KGHSH and LQKENI. The CDR3 runs to 13 residues. The CDR3 spells CASSPRGNTEAFF. DNA for the CDR3: TGTGCCAGCTCACCCCGGGGGAACACTGAAGCTTTCTTT.

In its sample, this clone was seen once. J is TRBJ2-3 and V is TRBV28, with 7 bases identical to TRBD1. CDR1 and CDR2 from the germline V gene are MDHEN and SYDVKM. The length of the CDR3 is 15 residues. The V gene end was trimmed by 7 bases and the J gene end by 3 bases; junction bases not matched to a gene: 10. CDR3 DNA: TGTGCCAGCATCCGACAGGGAAAAGCGACAGATACGCAGTATTTT. Translation: CASIRQGKATDTQYF.

The chain employs TRBV15 and TRBJ1-6, with TRBD1 as a possible D gene (6 bases). The V gene's germline CDR1 is LNHNV and CDR2 YYDKDF (reference sequence). Trimming took 1 base from V and 7 from J, leaving 17 bases between them. The CDR3 runs to 17 residues. CDR3 in DNA: TGTGCCACCAGCAGAGTTTCAGGGGTCCCCGGGAATTCACCCCTCCACTTT. Protein: CATSRVSGVPGNSPLHF.

V is TRBV28 and J is TRBJ1-5; D is possibly TRBD1 (6 bases). CDR1 and CDR2 (germline): MDHEN, SYDVKM. The V and J ends lost 8 bases and 5 bases respectively, with 13 bases between them. The CDR3 consists of 13 residues. In DNA, the CDR3 is TGTGCCAGCTCCTCTGGGGGCTATCAGCCCCAGCATTTT. Amino acid sequence: CASSSGGYQPQHF.

This clone was seen more than once but under ten times. The gene calls are TRBV12-5 and TRBJ2-2, with TRBD1 identical over 9 bases. J was trimmed by 6 bases and V by 2 bases; bases with no gene match: 10. Germline V gene data show CDR1 as LGHNT and CDR2 as FRNRAP. The CDR3 is made up of 17 amino acids. The CDR3 is CASGLTPGTGFAGELFF. The CDR3 DNA reads as TGTGCTAGTGGTTTGACTCCCGGGACAGGGTTCGCCGGGGAGCTGTTTTTT.

The chain carries TRBV11-2 and TRBJ2-7, with D possibly being TRBD1 (6 bases). The germline V and J ends were trimmed by 11 bases and 0 bases, with 14 bases remaining between them. CDR3 length: 13 residues. Germline V gene sequence: CDR1 SGHAT, CDR2 FQNNGV. The CDR3 loop reads CAGQPALSYEQYF. CDR3 nucleotides: TGTGCCGGACAGCCGGCTCTCTCCTACGAGCAGTACTTC.

As for this clone: Other DNA sequences in this specimen translate into the identical CDR3. The chain is built from TRBV6-2 or TRBV6-3 and TRBJ2-2, with 8 nucleotides matching TRBD2. Germline assignment: CDR1 MNHEY and CDR2 SVGEGT. The V gene end was trimmed by 2 bases and the J gene end by 1 base; junction bases not matched to a gene: 0. The CDR3 totals 15 residues. DNA of the CDR3: TGTGCCAGCAGTTACGCGGGGGGGAACACCGGGGAGCTGTTTTTT. As protein: CASSYAGGNTGELFF.

The V gene is TRBV30, the J gene TRBJ1-1, with D perhaps matching TRBD1 (5 bases). The length of the CDR3 is 13 residues. V dropped 4 bases and J dropped 1 base, with 10 bases sitting between them. In germline, CDR1 is GTSNPN, CDR2 SVGIG (reference sequence). CDR3 in amino acids: CAWIWGQNTEAFF. CDR3 DNA sequence: TGTGCCTGGATATGGGGCCAGAACACTGAAGCTTTCTTT.

A few counts support this clone. In nucleotides, the CDR3 is TGTGCCAGCAGTTTTGAGAGGGCTTTCTTT. It translates to CASSFERAFF. The rearrangement uses TRBV12-3 or TRBV12-4 and TRBJ1-1; unclear D gene. The CDR3 sequence is 10 residues long. Deletions cut 3 bases from V and 11 bases from J, with 7 bases between.

CDR3: CASRRGQGGLDTQYF. CDR3 coding DNA: TGTGCCAGCAGGCGGGGACAGGGAGGGTTGGATACGCAGTATTTT. V usage is TRBV28 and J usage is TRBJ2-3, with TRBD1 matching 9 bases. There are 15 residues in the CDR3. Germline lookup yields CDR1 MDHEN and CDR2 SYDVKM. The junction had 10 bases not matched to a gene; V was cut back by 6 bases and J by 6 bases.

The V call is TRBV7-2, the J call TRBJ2-2; D unresolved. The CDR3 totals 15 residues. Trimming stripped 5 bases from V and 6 bases from J, with 16 bases between. The germline V gene has CDR1 SGHTA and CDR2 FQGNSA. CDR3 DNA sequence: TGTGCCAGCAGCCCAGCAGGTCTTGGGTCCGGGGAGCTGTTTTTT. Amino acids: CASSPAGLGSGELFF. Variable domain in full (rest from reference TRBV7-2 and TRBJ2-2): GAGVSQSPSNKVTEKGKDVELRCDPISGHTALYWYRQSLGQGLEFLIYFQGNSAPDKSGLPSDRFSAERTGGSVSTLTIQRTQQEDSAVYLCASSPAGLGSGELFFGEGSRLTVL.

This clone was counted a single time. V usage is TRBV7-9 and J usage is TRBJ2-4, with TRBD2 as a possible D gene (5 bases). CDR1 is SEHNR, CDR2 FQNEAQ, per germline (reference sequence). V was trimmed by 10 bases and J by 6 bases, leaving 25 bases between them. This CDR3 spans 16 amino acids. The CDR3 region has the DNA TGTGCCATCCGTAGCCCAGGCGCAGCGGCATTAAACATTCAGTACTTC. Translating gives CAIRSPGAAALNIQYF.

The table lists this clone with a few counts. This chain joins TRBV24-1 and TRBJ2-7; the match to TRBD1 covers 12 bases. Germline trimming cut 2 bases from V and 4 bases from J; bases unmatched to any gene: 5. This CDR3 is 16 amino acids long. The V gene's germline CDR1 is KGHDR and CDR2 SFDVKD. The CDR3 is CATSDSPGQGAYEQYF. CDR3 DNA: TGTGCCACCAGTGATTCACCGGGACAGGGGGCTTACGAGCAGTACTTC.

This chain uses TRBV30 with TRBJ1-6, with D possibly being TRBD1 (6 bases). Germline CDR1 and CDR2: GTSNPN and SVGIG (reference sequence). The CDR3 consists of 13 residues. Between the trimmed V and J ends, which lost 6 bases and 9 bases, there was a span of 15 bases. Written as DNA, the CDR3 is TGTGCCTGCCGGGGGGGGGCGAGTTCACCCCTCCACTTT. This codes for CACRGGASSPLHF.

The chain carries TRBV18 and TRBJ2-7, with TRBD2 matching 8 bases. The germline CDR1 and CDR2 sequences are KGHSH and LQKENI. V lost 4 bases, J lost 2 bases, and 16 bases stayed unmatched. CDR3 length: 18 residues. CDR3 residues: CASSLVGIAGSRTYEQYF. The CDR3 coding sequence is TGTGCCAGCTCACTCGTCGGAATAGCGGGATCTAGGACCTACGAGCAGTACTTC.

The rearrangement links TRBV7-2 to TRBJ2-1, with 9 bases identical to TRBD2. With V trimmed by 1 base and J by 13 bases, 8 bases remained unmatched. CDR1 and CDR2 from the germline V gene are SGHTA and FQGNSA. The CDR3 totals 14 residues. CDR3 DNA sequence: TGTGCCAGCAGCTTAGTTAGCGGGAGTAACCAACAGTTCTTC. This gives the protein CASSLVSGSNQQFF.

This sequence joins TRBV28 and TRBJ1-2; D gene uncertain. With 4 bases removed from V and 0 bases from J, the gap between germline ends came to 3 bases. There are 12 residues in the CDR3. CDR1 MDHEN and CDR2 SYDVKM come from the germline V gene. CDR3 protein: CASSSTNYGYTF. The CDR3 coding sequence is TGTGCCAGCAGTTCTACTAACTATGGCTACACCTTC.

J is TRBJ1-1 and V is TRBV9, with TRBD1 matching 10 bases. Germline assignment: CDR1 SGDLS and CDR2 YYNGEE. V shed 2 bases and J 7 bases; nucleotides not matched to a gene: 5. The CDR3 runs to 14 residues. The CDR3 loop is CASSVQTGGYEAFF. The CDR3 DNA is TGTGCCAGCAGCGTTCAGACAGGGGGCTATGAAGCTTTCTTT. The whole variable domain, filled in from reference TRBV9 and TRBJ1-1, reads DSGVTQTPKHLITATGQRVTLRCSPRSGDLSVYWYQQSLDQGLQFLIQYYNGEERAKGNILERFSAQQFPDLHSELNLSSLELGDSALYFCASSVQTGGYEAFFGQGTRLTVV.

The chain recombines TRBV27 with TRBJ2-1; TRBD1 is a possible D gene (6 bases). Germline CDR1 and CDR2: MNHEY and SMNVEV (reference sequence). The germline V and J ends were trimmed by 6 bases and 0 bases, with 21 bases remaining between them. This CDR3 contains 18 residues. The CDR3 DNA reads TGTGCCAGCAGCTTACTTACCCCAGGGGAGAGCTCCTACAATGAGCAGTTCTTC. Protein sequence: CASSLLTPGESSYNEQFF.

This chain joins TRBV28 and TRBJ2-6; D gene unclear. The germline V gene has CDR1 MDHEN and CDR2 SYDVKM. V was pared by 4 bases and J by 0 bases, with 16 bases between. The CDR3 runs to 18 residues. CDR3 DNA sequence: TGTGCCAGCAGTTCACCGGCAGGCCTTCCCTCTGGGGCCAACGTCCTGACTTTC. Translating it yields CASSSPAGLPSGANVLTF. Filled out from reference TRBV28 and TRBJ2-6, the complete variable domain reads DVKVTQSSRYLVKRTGEKVFLECVQDMDHENMFWYRQDPGLGLRLIYFSYDVKMKEKGDIPEGYSVSREKKERFSLILESASTNQTSMYLCASSSPAGLPSGANVLTFGAGSRLTVL.

This rearrangement joins TRBV5-1 to TRBJ2-3; 8 nucleotides align to TRBD2. Germline V gene data show CDR1 as SGHRS and CDR2 as YFSETQ. Germline trimming cut 0 bases from V and 6 bases from J; bases unmatched to any gene: 15. The CDR3 sequence is 18 residues long. CDR3 DNA: TGCGCCAGCAGCTTGGGATTGGTAGCGGGGTCACTGATGGATACGCAGTATTTT. Its protein product is CASSLGLVAGSLMDTQYF.